This T cell receptor beta chain was documented in a study of immune cell composition in non-small cell lung cancer. Study background: Tumours were mainly lung adenocarcinoma or squamous cell carcinoma.

Germline lookup yields CDR1 MNHNS and CDR2 SASEGT. This CDR3 comprises 15 residues. Losses at the gene ends were 6 bases for V and 4 bases for J; bases not matched to a gene: 7. As to this clone: The target antigen is unknown.

Whole-study findings and limits: Tumour TCR-beta clonality showed no significant link to smoking pack-years. Overall clonality, unlike maximal tumour-associated clone frequency, did not predict TIL reactivity. 60% to 75% of squamous and under 35% of adenocarcinoma cases had tumour-associated clones >0.5%.

Sequenced by immunoSEQ multiplex PCR; TCRdb stores in-frame clones only, minus some. Altogether around 6,100 clones are present, around 77% being singletons, with the ten largest covering 6% to 7%. The normal lung sample lay at least 3 cm, and maximally far, from the tumour. This chain joins TRBV6-1 and TRBJ1-5, with TRBD1 identical over 9 bases. Input material: non-adjacent lung tissue. This TCR came from a human donor with non-small cell lung cancer. Here the CDR3 reads CASRRGTGWNQPQHF. The CDR3 region has the DNA TGTGCCAGCAGAAGAGGGACAGGGTGGAATCAGCCCCAGCATTTT.